The clone carrying this TCR beta chain showed up just once. Its target is unknown. The sample originates from a study of cytomegalovirus exposure and HLA in healthy donors. Whole-study findings and limits: In vitro work confirmed that a few CMV-associated chains recognize CMV antigens. In a later analysis, V- and J-gene trimming of beta chains associated with a DCLRE1C missense variant, replicated independently.

This CDR3 comprises 14 residues. CDR1 is MDHEN, CDR2 SYDVKM, per germline. V was trimmed by 6 bases and J by 4 bases, leaving 14 bases between them. PCR primers comprised 60 Vbeta and 13 Jbeta primers. TCRdb keeps only in-frame clones here, not all; method: immunoSEQ multiplex PCR. The sample contains approximately 93,000 clones, just under 80% of which appear only once. The rearrangement links TRBV28 to TRBJ2-3; a weak D match, TRBD1 (6 bases). Sequenced input: PBMCs. The TCR comes from a woman in her 40s in good health and CMV-seronegative. The CDR3 reads CASSLTPGADTQYF. For the CDR3, the DNA is TGTGCCAGCAGCCTCACCCCAGGGGCAGATACGCAGTATTTT.